The text below deals with one T cell receptor (beta chain). Primers: 60 Vbeta forward and 13 Jbeta reverse. Profiling relied on immunoSEQ multiplex PCR, and the TCRdb table lists in-frame clones only, not all of them. Altogether under 90,000 clones are present, roughly 75% being singletons, with the ten largest covering 2% to 2.5%. This entry belongs to a study of cytomegalovirus exposure and HLA in healthy donors. The CDR3 has 15 residues. Sample: PBMCs. The chain combines TRBV21-1 with TRBJ2-1; whether TRBD1, the table's D call, matches the DNA was not checked. TRBV21-1 corresponds to a pseudogene. The source of this sequence is a man aged 40-49 years in good health and CMV-seronegative. The CDR3, as DNA: TGTGCCAGCAGCCCCCTAAGACAGCTTTACAATGAGCAGTTCTTC. Its translation is CASSPLRQLYNEQFF.